These T cell receptor beta chains were read from a single sample in a study of T cells after yellow fever vaccination. MiXCR, run by TCRdb on the 5' RACE reads, gives a single entry per CDR3 protein. There are about 340,000 distinct CDR3 sequences in the sample; under 15% occur only once, and around 3% lies in the top ten. Sequenced material: CD4+ T cells sorted from PBMCs, taken 15 days after the yellow fever booster vaccination. The source of these receptors is a man aged 18 to 35 who received the YFV17D yellow fever vaccine. Both conserved end residues are part of each CDR3. D genes are given only for firm matches. Size is stated for part of the rows, as once, few or many counts, or as a class when the clone is expanded.

D	size	V	length	J	CDR3	DNA
-	-	TRBV30	13	TRBJ2-1	CAWSVNQDGEQFF	TGTGCCTGGAGTGTAAATCAGGACGGTGAGCAGTTCTTC
-	-	TRBV12-3/TRBV12-4	14	TRBJ1-5	CASSKWEANQPQHF	TGTGCCAGCAGCAAATGGGAAGCCAATCAGCCCCAGCATTTT
-	few	TRBV7-9	18	TRBJ2-2	CASSGLIGSPANTGELFF	TGTGCCAGCAGCGGCCTTATCGGCAGCCCCGCGAACACCGGGGAGCTGTTTTTT
TRBD1	-	TRBV20-1	15	TRBJ1-4	CSAAKPGQPNEKLFF	TGCAGTGCTGCGAAGCCGGGACAGCCTAATGAAAAACTGTTTTTT
TRBD2	-	TRBV4-1	14	TRBJ2-3	CASRAVSGGDTQYF	TGCGCCAGCAGGGCTGTTAGCGGGGGAGATACGCAGTATTTT
-	few	TRBV5-6	14	TRBJ2-2	CASSHLRGAGELFF	TGTGCCAGCAGCCACCTTCGTGGGGCCGGGGAGCTGTTTTTT
-	many	TRBV4-1	14	TRBJ2-1	CASSVGGVYNEQFF	TGCGCCAGCAGCGTCGGGGGAGTCTACAATGAGCAGTTCTTC
-	-	TRBV11-1	13	TRBJ2-5	CASSLLIKGTQYF	TGTGCCAGCAGCTTACTGATTAAGGGGACCCAGTACTTC
-	few	TRBV9	15	TRBJ1-4	CASSVGVLYGEKLFF	TGTGCCAGCAGCGTGGGAGTTTTGTATGGTGAAAAACTGTTTTTT
-	few	TRBV7-6	15	TRBJ2-5	CASSSRVDIQETQYF	TGTGCCAGCAGCTCAAGGGTGGACATCCAAGAGACCCAGTACTTC